A selection of T cell receptor beta chains follows, all from one sample in a study of regulatory T cells in long-lasting Graves disease. MiXCR, run by TCRdb on the multiplex PCR reads, gives a single entry per CDR3 protein. Of approximately 540,000 distinct CDR3 sequences detected, about 11% appear once; the ten largest clones hold around 10%. These data were likewise used in another study, on T cells in Graves' hyperthyroidism and ophthalmopathy.

Sequences were derived from peripheral blood mononuclear cells (PBMCs), sampled at new diagnosis, from a patient treated with antithyroid drugs. The source of these receptors is a woman aged 30 to 39 with Graves disease. Each CDR3 is given with its conserved first and last residue. A D gene is named only where the DNA matches it firmly.

D,V,J,CDR3
.,TRBV2,TRBJ2-7,CASIRGVGRNYEQYF
.,TRBV28,TRBJ1-2,CASSSPSDGAFYGYTF
TRBD2,TRBV30,TRBJ2-3,CAWTFLAGNTDTQYF
.,TRBV4-2,TRBJ2-1,CASSQEPGLAYNEQFF
.,TRBV7-9,TRBJ2-7,CASSFQGSVYEQYF
TRBD1,TRBV7-2,TRBJ2-7,CASSWDRGNEQYF
TRBD1,TRBV3-1,TRBJ2-2,CASSLTGGRVGELFF
.,TRBV5-1,TRBJ1-2,CASRLGTNYGYTF
TRBD2,TRBV3-1,TRBJ2-2,CASSQREGLRTGELFF
TRBD2,TRBV6-2/TRBV6-3,TRBJ2-1,CASSSRGRTVGEQFF
.,TRBV18,TRBJ2-5,CASSPQRETQYF
.,TRBV6-1,TRBJ1-5,CASSTLGNQPQHF
TRBD2,TRBV28,TRBJ2-7,CASRPGGEGSYEQYF
TRBD1,TRBV19,TRBJ1-5,CASTGNPGTGGISQPQHF
.,TRBV28,TRBJ2-7,CASSLPRTSYEQYF
.,TRBV28,TRBJ2-2,CVSSLINTGELFF
.,TRBV19,TRBJ2-5,CASSIGGVGETQYF
TRBD1,TRBV28,TRBJ1-5,CASSLGTGSKPQHF
.,TRBV5-1,TRBJ1-6,CASSLQGMQNSPLHF
TRBD2,TRBV19,TRBJ2-7,CASSKSGSSYEQYF
TRBD2,TRBV2,TRBJ2-3,CASQAGDSDTQYF
.,TRBV24-1,TRBJ1-5,CATSPGYSNQPQHF